This T cell receptor (beta chain) was sequenced during a study of blood T cell repertoires in COVID-19. In the study overall: The United States, Italy and Spain provided the acute and convalescent COVID-19 samples.

The protocol was immunoSEQ multiplex PCR, while the TCRdb copy is restricted to in-frame clones and leaves out a portion. In the table there are some 150,000 clones, 80% to 90% of which are singletons. This TCR was sampled from a woman aged 50 to 65 in a cohort exposed to, infected with or recovered from COVID-19 (not recorded which). The sequenced material came from PBMCs or T cells enriched from blood (not recorded which).

CDR3 sequence reads: CASSSSGGFTQYF. The CDR3 bases are TGTGCCAGCAGTTCTAGCGGGGGGTTCACGCAGTATTTT. This chain uses TRBV27 with TRBJ2-3, with 11 bases identical to TRBD2. The CDR3 runs 13 residues. The germline gives CDR1 MNHEY, CDR2 SMNVEV (reference sequence). With 4 bases clipped from V and 9 bases from J, the junction kept 3 bases outside the gene matches.